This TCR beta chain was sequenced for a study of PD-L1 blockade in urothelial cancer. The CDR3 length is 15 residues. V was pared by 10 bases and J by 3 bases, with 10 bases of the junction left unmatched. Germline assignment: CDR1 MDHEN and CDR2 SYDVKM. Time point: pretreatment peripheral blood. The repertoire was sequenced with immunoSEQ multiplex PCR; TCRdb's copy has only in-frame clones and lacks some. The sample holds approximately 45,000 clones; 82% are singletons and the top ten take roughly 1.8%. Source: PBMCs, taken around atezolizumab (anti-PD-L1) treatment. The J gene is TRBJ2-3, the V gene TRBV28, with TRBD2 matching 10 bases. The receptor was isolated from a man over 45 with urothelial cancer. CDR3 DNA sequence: TGTGCCACCCTCACTAGCGGGGTGTATACAGATACGCAGTATTTT. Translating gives CATLTSGVYTDTQYF.